Below are 22 T cell receptor beta chains sequenced from a single sample in a study of T-cell memory formation after mild COVID-19. TCRdb re-analysed the 5' RACE reads in MiXCR, keeping a single row per CDR3 protein. The table has about 210,000 distinct CDR3 sequences, roughly a tenth seen once. Specimen: PBMCs or a T cell subset sorted from them (not recorded which). These receptors all stem from a man aged 18 to 30 who had mild COVID-19 (a few samples of this study predate the infection). Cell type and time point are not known.

The rearrangement uses TRBV27 and TRBJ2-3, with D perhaps TRBD2 (7 bases). The CDR3 is 17 residues long. Germline CDR1 reads MNHEY; CDR2 reads SMNVEV (reference sequence). Trimming took off 6 bases at V and 2 bases at J, with 21 bases between the two ends. In DNA, the CDR3 is TGTGCCAGCAGCTTTACCCCGCGGGGGCCCTACACAGATACGCAGTATTTT. Its translation is CASSFTPRGPYTDTQYF.

This clonotype was counted between two and nine times. V is TRBV4-1 and J is TRBJ1-2; no firm D call. This CDR3 comprises 13 residues. Germline V gene lookup returns CDR1 MGHRA and CDR2 YSYEKL. Trimming shortened V by 1 base and J by 4 bases, and 7 bases separated the two germline ends. CDR3 nucleotides: TGCGCCAGCAGCCAAGCCTACGCCTATGGCTACACCTTC. It translates to CASSQAYAYGYTF.

This clonotype came up a few times. The chain has TRBV10-3 and TRBJ2-7; weak D call: TRBD2 (6 bases). This CDR3 has 13 residues. Trimming pared 4 bases from V and 3 bases from J, leaving 10 bases between. Germline V gives CDR1 ENHRY, CDR2 SYGVKD. CDR3 in amino acids: CAISGSRGYEQYV. As DNA, the CDR3 is TGTGCCATCAGTGGGTCGCGGGGCTACGAGCAGTACGTC.

This chain uses TRBV20-1 with TRBJ1-4, with D tentatively TRBD1 (6 bases). V was trimmed by 5 bases and J by 8 bases, leaving 15 bases between them. Germline V gene data show CDR1 as DFQATT and CDR2 as SNEGSKA (reference sequence). The CDR3 extends over 13 amino acids. For the CDR3, the DNA is TGCAGTGCTTCACTCAGGGGACGCGAAAAACTGTTTTTT. Translated: CSASLRGREKLFF.

CDR3 in DNA: TGTGCCAGCAGCCGTATCCGACAGGGCGCGGACACTGAAGCTTTCTTT. This gives the protein CASSRIRQGADTEAFF. The V call is TRBV6-2 or TRBV6-3, the J call TRBJ1-1; 7 bases line up with TRBD1. The germline CDR1 and CDR2 sequences are MNHEY and SVGEGT. CDR3 length: 16 residues. V trimming: 6 bases; J trimming: 3 bases; junction bases outside the gene matches: 13.

The table lists this clonotype with many counts. This chain uses TRBV7-2 with TRBJ2-3; D could derive from TRBD1 or TRBD2 (6 bases each). This CDR3 is built from 13 residues. V shed 8 bases and J shed 10 bases, with 19 bases lying between them. Germline V gene data show CDR1 as SGHTA and CDR2 as FQGNSA. In nucleotides, the CDR3 is TGTGCCAGCTCACAGGGCGGGAATCGTGCGCAGTATTTT. Its translation: CASSQGGNRAQYF.

Only a few counts were recorded for this clonotype. The J gene is TRBJ1-1, the V gene TRBV7-9, with D perhaps matching TRBD1 (5 bases). The germline V gene has CDR1 SEHNR and CDR2 FQNEAQ (reference sequence). The CDR3 spans 15 residues. Trimming removed 5 bases at V and 5 bases at J, with 18 bases between. CDR3 region: CASSLWEAGRTEAFF. As DNA, the CDR3 is TGTGCCAGCAGCCTGTGGGAAGCAGGGAGGACTGAAGCTTTCTTT.

A few counts support this clonotype. V is TRBV7-9 and J is TRBJ2-3; 8 bases are a match to TRBD1. CDR1 is SEHNR and CDR2 is FQNEAQ in the germline V gene (reference sequence). The CDR3 runs to 17 residues. J was trimmed by 3 bases and V by 0 bases; bases with no gene match: 8. The CDR3 region is CASSLAADRGVTDTQYF. The CDR3 DNA is TGTGCCAGCAGCTTAGCCGCCGACAGGGGAGTTACAGATACGCAGTATTTT.

This clonotype has only a few counts. The chain carries TRBV24-1 and TRBJ2-3; tentative D call: TRBD2 (5 bases). The CDR3 loop spans 16 amino acids. Trimming took 4 bases from V and 1 from J, leaving 14 bases between them. Germline CDR1 is KGHDR and CDR2 is SFDVKD. CDR3 bases: TGTGCCACCAGTGACCTGACCTTCGGGGGCACAGATACGCAGTATTTT. It is translated as CATSDLTFGGTDTQYF.

Ten or more counts support this clonotype. This chain connects TRBV7-9 to TRBJ1-5; maybe TRBD1 (5 bases). Germline V gene data show CDR1 as SEHNR and CDR2 as FQNEAQ (reference sequence). The CDR3 runs 18 residues. Trimming shortened V by 1 base and J by 1 base, and 17 bases separated the two germline ends. The chain's CDR3 is CASSLVQSGTGSNQPQHF. The CDR3 bases are TGTGCCAGCAGCTTAGTTCAATCGGGGACGGGGAGCAATCAGCCCCAGCATTTT. Full variable domain (outside the CDR3, taken from reference TRBV7-9 and TRBJ1-5): DTGVSQNPRHKITKRGQNVTFRCDPISEHNRLYWYRQTLGQGPEFLTYFQNEAQLEKSRLLSDRFSAERPKGSFSTLEIQRTEQGDSAMYLCASSLVQSGTGSNQPQHFGDGTRLSIL.

The sample holds a few counts of this clonotype. This chain uses TRBV11-2 with TRBJ1-4; 7 bases agree with TRBD1. V shed 2 bases, J shed 6 bases, and the junction held 3 bases outside the gene matches. The germline V gene has CDR1 SGHAT and CDR2 FQNNGV. The CDR3 runs 14 residues. The CDR3 coding sequence is TGTGCCAGCAGCTTAAGGGGGCGGGATGAAAAACTGTTTTTT. It codes for CASSLRGRDEKLFF.

A few counts support this clonotype. J is TRBJ2-4 and V is TRBV4-1; tentatively, D is TRBD2 (6 bases). Germline V CDR1 and CDR2: MGHRA, YSYEKL. CDR3 length: 16 amino acids. V was trimmed by 4 bases and J by 3 bases, leaving 16 bases between them. The CDR3 region has the DNA TGCGCCAGCAGCCTCCCTACGCGGGGTTTCAAAAACATTCAGTACTTC. This gives the protein CASSLPTRGFKNIQYF.

This chain uses TRBV20-1 with TRBJ1-6; 8 bases align to TRBD1. CDR1 and CDR2 from the germline V gene are DFQATT and SNEGSKA (reference sequence). Trimming cost V 3 bases and J 8 bases; bases outside gene matches: 0. This CDR3 region has 12 residues. CDR3 in amino acids: CSARTGDSPLHF. The CDR3, as DNA: TGCAGTGCTAGGACAGGGGATTCACCCCTCCACTTT.

The CDR3 DNA is TGCGCCAGCAGCCATCGGACCGGGGGACCTGAAAAACTGTTTTTT. Encoded protein: CASSHRTGGPEKLFF. The V call is TRBV4-3, the J call TRBJ1-4; D possibly corresponds to TRBD1 (5 bases). CDR3 size: 15 residues. Trimming took off 3 bases at V and 7 bases at J, with 15 bases between the two ends. Germline loops: CDR1 LGHNA, CDR2 YSLEER.

The CDR3 region is CSASRPPGGSVGYTF. CDR3 in DNA: TGCAGTGCTAGTCGCCCCCCCGGTGGGTCCGTAGGCTACACCTTC. V gene TRBV20-1 combines with J gene TRBJ1-2, with no clear D. CDR3 size: 15 residues. CDR1 is DFQATT, CDR2 SNEGSKA, per germline (reference sequence). V was trimmed by 3 bases and J by 8 bases, leaving 22 bases between them.

This clonotype has a handful of counts. The chain is built from TRBV20-1 and TRBJ2-3, with 11 bases fitting TRBD2. From germline, CDR1 is DFQATT and CDR2 SNEGSKA (reference sequence). The CDR3 is 17 residues long. V dropped 6 bases and J dropped 1; count of bases not matched to a gene: 12. The CDR3 spells CSARSLAGGPRTDTQYF. CDR3 in DNA: TGCAGTGCGAGGTCTCTAGCGGGGGGACCGCGCACAGATACGCAGTATTTT.

This chain links TRBV5-1 with TRBJ2-5; TRBD1 might be the D (5 bases). The CDR3 spans 13 residues. Looked up from germline, CDR1 is SGHRS and CDR2 is YFSETQ. Trimming shortened V by 3 bases and J by 5 bases, and 11 bases separated the two germline ends. The CDR3: CASSSDSHETQYF. The CDR3 nucleotides are TGCGCCAGCAGCTCAGACAGCCACGAGACCCAGTACTTC. Full variable domain (rest looked up from reference TRBV5-1 and TRBJ2-5): KAGVTQTPRYLIKTRGQQVTLSCSPISGHRSVSWYQQTPGQGLQFLFEYFSETQRNKGNFPGRFSGRQFSNSRSEMNVSTLELGDSALYLCASSSDSHETQYFGPGTRLLVL.

This clonotype was seen repeatedly, ten times or more. The V call is TRBV5-6, the J call TRBJ1-6, with 7 bases lining up with TRBD1. The CDR3 is 14 amino acids. The trim removed 0 bases at V and 11 bases at J, leaving 5 bases unmatched. Germline V gene lookup returns CDR1 SGHDT and CDR2 YYEEEE. The CDR3 loop reads CASSLDTGVPPLHF. CDR3 coding DNA: TGTGCCAGCAGCTTGGACACAGGGGTGCCACCCCTCCACTTT.

This sequence joins TRBV28 and TRBJ2-7, with D maybe TRBD1 (6 bases). CDR3 length: 14 residues. The germline CDR1 and CDR2 sequences are MDHEN and SYDVKM. Trimming cost V 3 bases and J 1 base, with 10 bases left between them. The CDR3 DNA sequence: TGTGCCAGCAGTTTGACAGGCCCATCCTACGAGCAGTACGTC. Its protein is CASSLTGPSYEQYV.

The chain couples TRBV5-1 to TRBJ2-3, with 15 positions matching TRBD2. V lost 4 bases to trimming and J lost 0 bases; unmatched junction nucleotides: 6. Germline-derived CDR1 and CDR2 are SGHRS and YFSETQ. CDR3 length equals 18 residues. Here the CDR3 DNA reads TGCGCCAGCAGCCACGGGACTAGCGGGGGGACTAGCACAGATACGCAGTATTTT. This translates into CASSHGTSGGTSTDTQYF.

The rearrangement links TRBV9 to TRBJ2-5; weak D call: TRBD1 (5 bases). Germline CDR1 is SGDLS and CDR2 is YYNGEE. The CDR3 is 15 residues long. V was trimmed by 0 bases and J by 5 bases, leaving 14 bases between them. This chain's CDR3 is CASSVESRGAETQYF. In DNA form, the CDR3 reads TGTGCCAGCAGCGTAGAATCTAGGGGCGCCGAGACCCAGTACTTC.

There are a few counts of this clonotype. The chain combines TRBV4-1 with TRBJ2-1, with a tentative D call TRBD1 (7 bases). Between the trimmed V and J ends, which lost 0 bases and 6 bases, there was a span of 9 bases. Germline values: CDR1 MGHRA, CDR2 YSYEKL. The CDR3 contains 14 residues. The CDR3 sequence: CASSQDQGGNEQFF. The DNA of the CDR3 is TGCGCCAGCAGCCAAGATCAGGGGGGCAATGAGCAGTTCTTC.